Listed here are 17 T cell receptor beta chains from one sample, sequenced in a study of T cell responses to AZD1222 COVID-19 vaccine. Repertoires were generated with immunoSEQ multiplex PCR, while TCRdb's copy carries only in-frame clones and drops some. Here the sample spans 150,000 to 200,000 clones, over 80% being singletons. The input for sequencing was peripheral blood, taken on day 0 of AZD1222 vaccination. The receptors were sampled from an adult in good health.

The chain recombines TRBV6-1 with TRBJ2-1, with D perhaps TRBD1 or TRBD2 (5 bases each). Germline V lookup: CDR1 MNHNS, CDR2 SASEGT. V lost 4 bases to trimming and J lost 9 bases, with 22 bases between them. CDR3 length: 16 amino acids. CDR3 residues: CASSGGTGLGRIEQFF. In nucleotides, the CDR3 is TGTGCCAGCAGTGGGGGGACGGGCCTGGGTCGTATTGAGCAGTTCTTC.

The chain carries TRBV6-6 and TRBJ2-1; D may be TRBD2 (6 bases). Trimming removed 2 bases from V and 6 bases from J, with 14 bases in between. Germline assignment: CDR1 MNHNY and CDR2 SVGAGI (reference sequence). The CDR3 spans 15 residues. The CDR3 protein is CASSYVAGPFNEQFF. The DNA for the CDR3 is TGTGCCAGCAGTTACGTCGCGGGACCATTCAATGAGCAGTTCTTC.

The J gene is TRBJ2-5, the V gene TRBV13; 11 bases fit TRBD2. V was pared by 4 bases and J by 6 bases, with 4 bases of the junction left unmatched. CDR1 and CDR2 from the germline V gene are PRHDT and FYEKMQ (reference sequence). CDR3 size: 14 residues. CDR3 region: CASSSLAGGQTQYF. The CDR3 DNA sequence: TGTGCCAGCAGCTCCCTAGCGGGAGGTCAGACCCAGTACTTC.

The chain links TRBV5-4 to TRBJ2-1; 7 bases map to TRBD1. From germline, CDR1 is SGHNT and CDR2 YYREEE (reference sequence). J lost 13 bases, V lost 2 bases, and 9 bases had no gene match. CDR3 length equals 13 residues. CDR3: CASSLKGRQGQFF. CDR3 in DNA: TGTGCCAGCAGCTTAAAGGGTAGACAGGGCCAGTTCTTC.

The genes are TRBV30 and TRBJ1-2; D gene uncertain. Trimming removed 7 bases from V and 4 bases from J, with 10 bases in between. Germline V gives CDR1 GTSNPN, CDR2 SVGIG (reference sequence). The CDR3 totals 11 residues. The chain's CDR3 is CASARPYGYTF. CDR3 sequence (DNA): TGTGCCTCCGCCCGCCCCTATGGCTACACCTTC.

The chain employs TRBV6-1 and TRBJ2-1, with D perhaps matching TRBD1 (6 bases). The V end was cut by 2 bases, the J end by 0 bases, with 11 bases between. The CDR3 is 16 residues long. Germline assignment: CDR1 MNHNS and CDR2 SASEGT. In DNA form, the CDR3 reads TGTGCCAGCAGTGAATTCCCAGGGGCCTCCTACAATGAGCAGTTCTTC. Its protein product is CASSEFPGASYNEQFF.

The CDR3 here is CAWSAYREGYTF. In DNA, the CDR3 is TGTGCCTGGAGTGCCTACAGGGAAGGCTACACCTTC. V usage is TRBV30 and J usage is TRBJ1-2; maybe TRBD1 (6 bases). Trimming cost V 1 base and J 8 bases, with 11 bases left between them. The CDR3 consists of 12 residues. In germline, CDR1 is GTSNPN, CDR2 SVGIG (reference sequence). Full variable domain (outside the CDR3, taken from reference TRBV30 and TRBJ1-2): SQTIHQWPATLVQPVGSPLSLECTVEGTSNPNLYWYRQAAGRGLQLLFYSVGIGQISSEVPQNLSASRPQDRQFILSSKKLLLSDSGFYLCAWSAYREGYTFGSGTRLTVV.

The genes are TRBV28 and TRBJ2-6; maybe TRBD1 (6 bases). CDR1 and CDR2 (germline): MDHEN, SYDVKM. V was pared by 5 bases and J by 0 bases, with 8 bases between. The CDR3 runs to 15 residues. The CDR3 region is CASSPDSSGANVLTF. The CDR3 region has the DNA TGTGCCAGCAGTCCGGACAGCTCTGGGGCCAACGTCCTGACTTTC.

The V gene is TRBV21-1, the J gene TRBJ1-1. TRBV21-1 counts as a pseudogene. CDR3 length: 16 residues. CDR3 nucleotide sequence: TGTGCCAGCCGTGGGGGGAGGACCGAACAAAGCCCTGAAGCTTTCTTT. This translates into CASRGGRTEQSPEAFF.

This clone was counted only a few times. This chain links TRBV2 with TRBJ1-5; D is uncertain. The germline V gene has CDR1 SNHLY and CDR2 FYNNEI. The CDR3 runs to 15 residues. V was trimmed by 3 bases and J by 0 bases, leaving 9 bases between them. Here the CDR3 reads CASSDPGNSNQPQHF. The CDR3 region has the DNA TGTGCCAGCAGTGATCCTGGGAATAGCAATCAGCCCCAGCATTTT.

V and J are TRBV5-6 and TRBJ1-2; D possibly corresponds to TRBD1 (5 bases). The V end lost 4 bases, the J end lost 5 bases, and 15 bases lay between the germline ends. Germline V gives CDR1 SGHDT, CDR2 YYEEEE. This CDR3 contains 14 residues. The DNA for the CDR3 is TGTGCCAGCAGCCCTCCCGGGGGGGAGTATGGCTACACCTTC. Residues: CASSPPGGEYGYTF. The variable domain in full, with the rest retrieved from reference TRBV5-6 and TRBJ1-2, is DAGVTQSPTHLIKTRGQQVTLRCSPKSGHDTVSWYQQALGQGPQFIFQYYEEEERQRGNFPDRFSGHQFPNYSSELNVNALLLGDSALYLCASSPPGGEYGYTFGSGTRLTVV.

V usage is TRBV7-2 and J usage is TRBJ2-4; either TRBD1 or TRBD2 may supply D (5 bases each). V dropped 5 bases and J dropped 6 bases, with 11 bases sitting between them. This CDR3 spans 13 amino acids. CDR1 and CDR2 from the germline V gene are SGHTA and FQGNSA. CDR3 protein: CASSAGTANIQYF. In DNA, the CDR3 is TGTGCCAGCAGCGCCGGGACCGCAAACATTCAGTACTTC.

The V call is TRBV6-2 or TRBV6-3, the J call TRBJ1-5, with a tentative D call TRBD1 (5 bases). The CDR3 contains 17 residues. The V end was cut by 5 bases, the J end by 0 bases, with 17 bases between. Germline CDR1 MNHEY, CDR2 SVGEGT. This chain's CDR3 is CASSIRQTINSNQPQHF. The CDR3 nucleotides read TGTGCCAGCAGTATCCGACAGACCATCAATAGCAATCAGCCCCAGCATTTT.

The chain has TRBV7-9 and TRBJ2-7, with 7 bases identical to TRBD1. Germline lookup yields CDR1 SEHNR and CDR2 FQNEAQ (reference sequence). After removal of 6 bases from V and 3 bases from J, the junction contained 8 bases not matched to a gene. The CDR3 has 14 amino acids. This CDR3 is CASSSTGAFYEQYV. The CDR3 DNA reads TGTGCCAGCAGTTCCACAGGGGCGTTCTACGAGCAGTACGTC.

In this sample, this clone turned up once. The chain carries TRBV9 and TRBJ2-3; 9 bases line up with TRBD2. V gave up 2 bases and J gave up 0 bases; unmatched junction bases: 4. The CDR3 extends over 16 amino acids. Germline assignment: CDR1 SGDLS and CDR2 YYNGEE. The CDR3 loop reads CASSVGLATSTDTQYF. The CDR3 bases are TGTGCCAGCAGCGTTGGACTAGCGACTAGCACAGATACGCAGTATTTT.

The DNA of the CDR3 is TGTGCCACCAGCAGAAGTCGGGGGGCGGCTCAGGCCTACATTCAGTACTTC. The encoded protein is CATSRSRGAAQAYIQYF. The genes are TRBV15 and TRBJ2-4; possibly TRBD2 for D (7 bases). CDR1 is LNHNV and CDR2 is YYDKDF in the germline V gene (reference sequence). V was pared by 2 bases and J by 8 bases, with 22 bases between. This CDR3 has 17 amino acids.

The chain employs TRBV5-8 and TRBJ2-5; TRBD2 might be the D (5 bases). The CDR3 length is 14 residues. The germline CDR1 and CDR2 sequences are SGHTS and YDEGEE. V lost 4 bases and J 3 bases, leaving 13 bases between the germline ends. The CDR3 protein is CASSHLRREETQYF. The DNA of the CDR3 is TGTGCCAGCAGCCACCTTAGGCGGGAAGAGACCCAGTACTTC.